This T cell receptor beta chain was recovered during a study of neurological immune-mediated disorders. A 10-nucleotide random UMI tagged transcripts in template-switch 5'RACE cDNA synthesis. TCRdb ran MiXCR on the 5' RACE reads and lists one entry per CDR3 protein. In the table there are approximately 58,000 distinct CDR3 sequences, approximately 10% of which are singletons. The CDR3 has 14 residues. Trimming removed 5 bases from V and 6 bases from J, with 14 bases in between. Germline V gene lookup returns CDR1 SGHDN and CDR2 FVKESK. This clonotype was detected ten times or more. The source material was PBMCs. The receptor's source is a man aged 60 to 75 in good health. J is TRBJ2-1 and V is TRBV14; D may be TRBD1 (5 bases). The CDR3 loop is CASSTVGVINEQFF. CDR3 DNA sequence: TGTGCCAGCAGCACGGTAGGGGTGATCAATGAGCAGTTCTTC.